This T cell receptor (beta chain) was captured by sequencing in a study of T cells in Graves' hyperthyroidism and ophthalmopathy. About the study: Peripheral blood draws took place at initial diagnosis, ahead of any treatment. Study-level findings and limits: Appearing also in blood were most of the thyroid clonotypes expanded above 0.001.

The V gene's germline CDR1 is MNHEY and CDR2 SMNVEV (reference sequence). V gave up 7 bases and J gave up 5 bases; unmatched junction bases: 4. The CDR3 is 14 amino acids. Amplified TCR beta CDR3 regions came from RNA transcripts. In the first-round RT-PCR of the TCR CDR3, the HTBI primer set was used. TCRdb called the multiplex PCR reads again in MiXCR, with one record for every CDR3 protein. The sample consists of about 720,000 distinct CDR3 sequences, about 17% of them appearing once. This clonotype was observed a single time. Its antigen is as yet unknown. Exclusion followed for patients with uncontrolled infection, other autoimmune disease, pregnancy or lactation.

The rearrangement joins TRBV27 to TRBJ2-1; TRBD2 matches at 11 bases. The sequenced sample consisted of blood. The receptor's source is a woman aged 45 to 65 with Graves' hyperthyroidism that later progressed to Graves' ophthalmopathy. CDR3 DNA: TGTGCCAGCACATTAGCGGGGGGGGACAATGAGCAGTTCTTC. Protein: CASTLAGGDNEQFF.